Sequencing of this T cell receptor beta chain was carried out in a study of cytomegalovirus exposure and HLA in healthy donors. In the study overall: Drawn from HLA-typed donors, tens of millions of unique TCRs were held in an early data release. Points from the study as a whole: A later analysis linked a missense DCLRE1C variant to TCR beta V- and J-gene trimming. With DRB1 most and HLA-C fewest, TCR association rates differed between HLA loci in a later analysis.

CDR3 size: 16 residues. The J segment lost 3 bases and the V segment lost 5 bases, leaving 7 bases of the junction unmatched. Germline V gives CDR1 SGHNT, CDR2 YYREEE (reference sequence). The PCR had 60 Vbeta and 13 Jbeta primers. Produced via immunoSEQ multiplex PCR; TCRdb's table is partial and in-frame only. Among approximately 110,000 clones listed, just under 75% were seen once. Regarding this clone: The antigen remains undetermined.

The clonotype was recovered from a man aged 60-69 years in good health and CMV-seropositive. Sequenced material: PBMCs. This rearrangement joins TRBV5-4 to TRBJ2-3, with 12 bases matching TRBD2. The CDR3: CASRKTSGGKTDTQYF. For the CDR3, the DNA is TGTGCCAGCAGAAAGACTAGCGGGGGTAAGACAGATACGCAGTATTTT. The whole variable domain, filled in from reference TRBV5-4 and TRBJ2-3, reads ETGVTQSPTHLIKTRGQQVTLRCSSQSGHNTVSWYQQALGQGPQFIFQYYREEENGRGNFPPRFSGLQFPNYSSELNVNALELDDSALYLCASRKTSGGKTDTQYFGPGTRLTVL.